This TCR beta chain stems from a study of cytomegalovirus exposure and HLA in healthy donors. Study-wide background: Unique TCRs numbering around 80 million, obtained from HLA-typed donors, made up an early data release.

PCR was performed using 60 Vbeta and 13 Jbeta primers. Data came from immunoSEQ multiplex PCR; TCRdb stores just in-frame clones and leaves some out. This table holds roughly 120,000 clones. A note on this clone: The antigen is unknown. The same CDR3 is also encoded by other DNA sequences in this sample.

Findings and caveats of the study: The majority of CMV-associated TCR beta chains were reported as apparently HLA-restricted in a later analysis.

Trimming stripped 0 bases from V and 1 base from J, with 7 bases between. CDR1 is SGHRS, CDR2 YFSETQ, per germline. This CDR3 has 14 amino acids. Sequenced sample: PBMCs. This TCR was sampled from a man aged 35 to 55 in good health and CMV-seropositive. This chain joins TRBV5-1 and TRBJ2-5; D ambiguous. The CDR3 loop is CASSLGGVQETQYF. Written as DNA, the CDR3 is TGCGCCAGCAGCTTGGGAGGAGTCCAAGAGACCCAGTACTTC.